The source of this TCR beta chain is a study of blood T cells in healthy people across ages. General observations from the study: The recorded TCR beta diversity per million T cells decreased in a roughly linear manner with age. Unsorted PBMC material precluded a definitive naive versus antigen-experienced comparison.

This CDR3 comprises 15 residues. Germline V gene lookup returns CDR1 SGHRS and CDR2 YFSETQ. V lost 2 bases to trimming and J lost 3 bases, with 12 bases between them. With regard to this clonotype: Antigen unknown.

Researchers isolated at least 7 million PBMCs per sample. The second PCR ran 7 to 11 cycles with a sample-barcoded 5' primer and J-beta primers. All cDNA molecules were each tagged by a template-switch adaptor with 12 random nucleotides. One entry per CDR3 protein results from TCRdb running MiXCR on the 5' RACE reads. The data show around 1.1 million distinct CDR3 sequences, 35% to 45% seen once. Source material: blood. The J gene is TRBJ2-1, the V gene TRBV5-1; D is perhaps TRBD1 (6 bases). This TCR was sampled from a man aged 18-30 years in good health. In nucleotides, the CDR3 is TGCGCCAGCAGCTTCGATACAGGGTACTACAATGAGCAGTTCTTC. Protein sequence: CASSFDTGYYNEQFF.